Listed below are T cell receptor beta chains from one sample, sequenced in a study of T cells in Graves' hyperthyroidism and ophthalmopathy. TCRdb itself ran the multiplex PCR reads through MiXCR, one entry per CDR3 protein. The sample contains roughly 400,000 distinct CDR3 sequences, roughly 25% of which appear only once. The sequencing input was blood. These receptors were taken from a man aged 45-60 years with Graves' hyperthyroidism. Both conserved end residues are part of each CDR3. The order of the fields is clone size, V gene, D gene, J gene, CDR3 DNA, CDR3 protein. The D gene is left open where the match is weak. Where a row states a size, it is once, few, many or the class of an expanded clone; other rows omit it.

abundance: few; v_gene: TRBV6-1; d_gene: TRBD2; j_gene: TRBJ2-1; CDR3nt: TGTGCCAGCAGTCCCATGACTAGCGGGAGGGCTCCGGTGGAATACAATGAGCAGTTCTTC; CDR3aa: CASSPMTSGRAPVEYNEQFF
abundance: -; v_gene: TRBV12-3/TRBV12-4; d_gene: -; j_gene: TRBJ1-5; CDR3nt: TGTGCCAGCAGTTTAGCGCGGGGAAATCAGCCCCAGCATTTT; CDR3aa: CASSLARGNQPQHF
abundance: -; v_gene: TRBV12-3/TRBV12-4; d_gene: -; j_gene: TRBJ1-5; CDR3nt: TGTGCCAGCAGTAAGTTTATGGGGGCGCGTAGCAATCAGCCCCAGCATTTT; CDR3aa: CASSKFMGARSNQPQHF
abundance: many; v_gene: TRBV28; d_gene: TRBD1; j_gene: TRBJ2-7; CDR3nt: TGTGCCAGCAGTTCAACGGGACAGGGGACCTACGAGCAGTACTTC; CDR3aa: CASSSTGQGTYEQYF
abundance: once; v_gene: TRBV12-5; d_gene: -; j_gene: TRBJ1-6; CDR3nt: TGTGCTAGTGGTTTGGTACGGGCTTTTAATTCACCCCTCCACTTT; CDR3aa: CASGLVRAFNSPLHF
abundance: few; v_gene: TRBV4-1; d_gene: TRBD1; j_gene: TRBJ2-3; CDR3nt: TGCGCCAGCAGCCAAGCCGGGACAGGGTTTGCAGATACGCAGTATTTT; CDR3aa: CASSQAGTGFADTQYF
abundance: -; v_gene: TRBV19; d_gene: -; j_gene: TRBJ1-5; CDR3nt: TGTGCCAGTAGTACGACGACCAATCAGCCCCAGCATTTT; CDR3aa: CASSTTTNQPQHF
abundance: few; v_gene: TRBV29-1; d_gene: -; j_gene: TRBJ2-3; CDR3nt: TGCAGCGACACTACAGCAGATACGCAGTATTTT; CDR3aa: CSDTTADTQYF
abundance: few; v_gene: TRBV19; d_gene: TRBD1; j_gene: TRBJ1-2; CDR3nt: TGTGCCAGTGGGACAGGGTGGTACTATGGCTACACCTTC; CDR3aa: CASGTGWYYGYTF
abundance: many; v_gene: TRBV11-2; d_gene: TRBD2; j_gene: TRBJ2-7; CDR3nt: TGTGCCAGCAGCTTAGAGGGAGGGAACTACGAGCAGTACTTC; CDR3aa: CASSLEGGNYEQYF
abundance: -; v_gene: TRBV19; d_gene: TRBD1; j_gene: TRBJ1-5; CDR3nt: TGTGCCAGTAAGGACAGGGTGGGGCCCCAGCATTTT; CDR3aa: CASKDRVGPQHF
abundance: -; v_gene: TRBV7-3; d_gene: -; j_gene: TRBJ2-7; CDR3nt: TGCGCCAGCAGCCCCCCAGGGCCGGGACATCCCTCCTACGAGCAGTACTTC; CDR3aa: CASSPPGPGHPSYEQYF
abundance: -; v_gene: TRBV5-1; d_gene: TRBD1; j_gene: TRBJ2-5; CDR3nt: TGCGCCAGTACCAGGCAGGGACAGGGAGAGACCCAGTACTTC; CDR3aa: CASTRQGQGETQYF
abundance: -; v_gene: TRBV5-1; d_gene: TRBD1; j_gene: TRBJ1-6; CDR3nt: TGCGCCAGCAGCTTAACAGGGGTTAATTCACCCCTCCACTTT; CDR3aa: CASSLTGVNSPLHF
abundance: many; v_gene: TRBV12-3/TRBV12-4; d_gene: -; j_gene: TRBJ1-1; CDR3nt: TGTGCCAGCAGTTTAGGAGCAGGGTGGGTCAACACTGAAGCTTTCTTT; CDR3aa: CASSLGAGWVNTEAFF
abundance: many; v_gene: TRBV7-9; d_gene: -; j_gene: TRBJ2-7; CDR3nt: TGTGCCAGCACCCAAGAAGGGGGAGGTAATGTGCAGTACTTC; CDR3aa: CASTQEGGGNVQYF
abundance: -; v_gene: TRBV5-1; d_gene: -; j_gene: TRBJ2-7; CDR3nt: TGCGCCAGCAGCCCACGGAGGGGCGACGAGCAGTACTTC; CDR3aa: CASSPRRGDEQYF
abundance: many; v_gene: TRBV10-3; d_gene: -; j_gene: TRBJ2-3; CDR3nt: TGTGCCATCAGTGAGAAACGGGCTAATGAAGATACGCAGTATTTT; CDR3aa: CAISEKRANEDTQYF
abundance: -; v_gene: TRBV3-1; d_gene: -; j_gene: TRBJ2-7; CDR3nt: TGTGCCAGCAGCCAGATGAAGGGTCGGATGCCCTACGAGCAGTACTTC; CDR3aa: CASSQMKGRMPYEQYF
abundance: many; v_gene: TRBV28; d_gene: -; j_gene: TRBJ2-7; CDR3nt: TGTGCCAGCAGTTTACCGGGACACTCGTACGAGCAGTACTTC; CDR3aa: CASSLPGHSYEQYF